This TCR beta chain was obtained from a study of cytomegalovirus exposure and HLA in healthy donors. Whole-study results and caveats: A later analysis revealed that TCR association rates differed between HLA loci, peaking at DRB1 and bottoming out at HLA-C. A later analysis linked a missense DCLRE1C variant to TCR beta V- and J-gene trimming.

Primers included in the PCR were 60 Vbeta and 13 Jbeta primers. Sequenced by immunoSEQ multiplex PCR; TCRdb stores in-frame clones only, minus some. The table has approximately 100,000 clones, roughly four fifths seen once; the top ten hold roughly 1.5%. This CDR3 is 11 amino acids long. Germline CDR1 reads DFQATT; CDR2 reads SNEGSKA (reference sequence). V was clipped by 6 bases and J by 8 bases; unmatched bases: 3. In regard to this clone: Its cognate antigen is unknown.

The chain couples TRBV20-1 to TRBJ1-2, with 10 nucleotides matching TRBD1. What was sequenced was PBMCs. This receptor was identified in a man aged 50 to 59 in good health and CMV-seronegative. The CDR3 coding sequence is TGCAGTGCCGGGACAGGGGACGGCTACACCTTC. It codes for CSAGTGDGYTF.